This entry is about one TCR beta chain. Sequencing used immunoSEQ multiplex PCR; TCRdb keeps in-frame clones, though not all of them. The sample shows roughly 75,000 clones, about 91% of them seen only once. The sample is drawn from a study of T cell changes during pregnancy in multiple sclerosis. V was trimmed by 2 bases and J by 2 bases, leaving 12 bases between them. The CDR3 covers 15 residues. The germline V gene has CDR1 SGHNT and CDR2 YENEEA. This sequence was found in a female donor with multiple sclerosis, enrolled in a pregnancy study. V gene TRBV11-3 combines with J gene TRBJ2-5; TRBD2 is a possible D gene (6 bases). The sequences come from peripheral blood, collected before pregnancy. This CDR3 reads CASSLNGGLQETQYF. The CDR3 nucleotides read TGTGCCAGCAGCTTAAATGGGGGGTTACAAGAGACCCAGTACTTC.